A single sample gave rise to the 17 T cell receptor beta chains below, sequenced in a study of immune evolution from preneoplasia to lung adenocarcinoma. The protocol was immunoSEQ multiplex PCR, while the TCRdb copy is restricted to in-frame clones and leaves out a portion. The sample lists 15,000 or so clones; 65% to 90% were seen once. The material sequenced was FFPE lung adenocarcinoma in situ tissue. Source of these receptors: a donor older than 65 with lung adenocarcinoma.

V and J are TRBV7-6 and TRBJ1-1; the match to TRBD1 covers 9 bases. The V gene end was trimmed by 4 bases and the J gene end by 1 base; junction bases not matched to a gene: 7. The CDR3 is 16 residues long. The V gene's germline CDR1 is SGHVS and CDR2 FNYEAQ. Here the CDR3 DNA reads TGTGCCAGCAGCTCAGGACAGGGGATGGGGAACACTGAAGCTTTCTTT. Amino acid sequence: CASSSGQGMGNTEAFF.

The CDR3 DNA reads TGTGCCAGCAGAGACAGGGGGGGCTTAGGCTACACCTTC. It codes for CASRDRGGLGYTF. The chain recombines TRBV7-9 with TRBJ1-2; 9 nucleotides agree with TRBD1. Trimming removed 6 bases from V and 8 bases from J; junction bases left unmatched: 7. The CDR3 extends over 13 amino acids. CDR1 SEHNR and CDR2 FQNEAQ come from the germline V gene (reference sequence).

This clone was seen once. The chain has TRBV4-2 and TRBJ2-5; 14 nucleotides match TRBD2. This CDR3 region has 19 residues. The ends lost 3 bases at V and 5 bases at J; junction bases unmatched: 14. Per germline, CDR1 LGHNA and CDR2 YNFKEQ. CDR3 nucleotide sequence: TGTGCCAGCAGCCAGAACCGACTCGGGACTAGCGGGAGTGAGGAGACCCAGTACTTC. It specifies CASSQNRLGTSGSEETQYF.

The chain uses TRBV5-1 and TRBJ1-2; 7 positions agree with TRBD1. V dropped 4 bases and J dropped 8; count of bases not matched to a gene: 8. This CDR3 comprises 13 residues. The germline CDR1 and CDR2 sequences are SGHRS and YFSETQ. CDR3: CASSEGRGGGYTF. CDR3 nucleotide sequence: TGCGCCAGCAGCGAAGGCAGGGGGGGAGGCTACACCTTC.

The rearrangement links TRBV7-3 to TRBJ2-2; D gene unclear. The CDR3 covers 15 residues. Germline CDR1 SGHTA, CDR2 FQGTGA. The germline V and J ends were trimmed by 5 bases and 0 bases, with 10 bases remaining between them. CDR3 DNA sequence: TGTGCCAGCAGCGTATCCCCGGCGAACACCGGGGAGCTGTTTTTT. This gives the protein CASSVSPANTGELFF.

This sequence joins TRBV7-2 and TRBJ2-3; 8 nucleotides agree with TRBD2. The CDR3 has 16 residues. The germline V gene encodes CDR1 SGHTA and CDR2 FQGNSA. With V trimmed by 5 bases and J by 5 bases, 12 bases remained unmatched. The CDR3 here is CASSISLAGNGDTQYF. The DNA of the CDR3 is TGTGCCAGCAGCATTAGCCTAGCGGGTAATGGAGATACGCAGTATTTT. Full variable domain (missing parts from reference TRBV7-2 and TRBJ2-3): GAGVSQSPSNKVTEKGKDVELRCDPISGHTALYWYRQSLGQGLEFLIYFQGNSAPDKSGLPSDRFSAERTGGSVSTLTIQRTQQEDSAVYLCASSISLAGNGDTQYFGPGTRLTVL.

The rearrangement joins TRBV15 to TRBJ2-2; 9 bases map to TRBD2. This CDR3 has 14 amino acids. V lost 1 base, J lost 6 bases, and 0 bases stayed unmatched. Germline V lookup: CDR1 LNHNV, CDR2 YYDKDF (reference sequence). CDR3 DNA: TGTGCCACCAGCAGAGGACTAGCGGCCGGGGAGCTGTTTTTT. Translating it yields CATSRGLAAGELFF.

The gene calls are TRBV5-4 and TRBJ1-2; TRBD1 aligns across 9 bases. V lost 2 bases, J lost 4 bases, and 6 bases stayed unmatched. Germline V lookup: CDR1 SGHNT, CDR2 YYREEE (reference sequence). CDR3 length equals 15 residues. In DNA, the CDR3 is TGTGCCAGCAGCTTAGGACAGGGGTATGGCTATGGCTACACCTTC. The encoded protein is CASSLGQGYGYGYTF.

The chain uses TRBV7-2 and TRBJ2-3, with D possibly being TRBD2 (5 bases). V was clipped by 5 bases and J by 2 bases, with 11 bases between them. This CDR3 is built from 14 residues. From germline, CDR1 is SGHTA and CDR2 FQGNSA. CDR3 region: CASSRGSFTDTQYF. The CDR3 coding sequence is TGTGCCAGCAGCCGCGGGTCATTCACAGATACGCAGTATTTT.

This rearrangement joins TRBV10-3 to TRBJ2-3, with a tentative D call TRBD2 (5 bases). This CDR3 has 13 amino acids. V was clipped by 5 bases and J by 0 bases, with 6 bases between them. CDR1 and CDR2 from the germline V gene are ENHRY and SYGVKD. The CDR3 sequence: CAISRESTDTQYF. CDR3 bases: TGTGCCATCAGTCGGGAAAGCACAGATACGCAGTATTTT.

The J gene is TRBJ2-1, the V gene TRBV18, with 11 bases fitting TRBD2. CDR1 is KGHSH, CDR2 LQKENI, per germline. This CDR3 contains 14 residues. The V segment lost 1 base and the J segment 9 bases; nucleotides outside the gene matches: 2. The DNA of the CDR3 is TGTGCCAGCTCACCACTTAGCGGGAGGGGTGAGCAGTTCTTC. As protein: CASSPLSGRGEQFF.

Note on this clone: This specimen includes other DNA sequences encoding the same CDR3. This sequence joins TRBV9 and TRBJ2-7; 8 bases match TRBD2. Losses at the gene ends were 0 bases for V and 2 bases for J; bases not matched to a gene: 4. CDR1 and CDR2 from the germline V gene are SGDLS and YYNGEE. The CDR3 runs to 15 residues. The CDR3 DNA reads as TGTGCCAGCAGCGTAGGGCCGGGAGGGGCCTACGAGCAGTACTTC. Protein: CASSVGPGGAYEQYF.

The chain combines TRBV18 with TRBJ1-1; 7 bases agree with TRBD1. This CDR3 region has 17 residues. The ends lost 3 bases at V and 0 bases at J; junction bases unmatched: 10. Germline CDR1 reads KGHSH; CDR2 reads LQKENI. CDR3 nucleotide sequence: TGTGCCAGCTCACCGGAGCAGGCAGGGGGAATGAACACTGAAGCTTTCTTT. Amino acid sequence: CASSPEQAGGMNTEAFF. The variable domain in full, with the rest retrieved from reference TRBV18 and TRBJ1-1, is NAGVMQNPRHLVRRRGQEARLRCSPMKGHSHVYWYRQLPEEGLKFMVYLQKENIIDESGMPKERFSAEFPKEGPSILRIQQVVRGDSAAYFCASSPEQAGGMNTEAFFGQGTRLTVV.

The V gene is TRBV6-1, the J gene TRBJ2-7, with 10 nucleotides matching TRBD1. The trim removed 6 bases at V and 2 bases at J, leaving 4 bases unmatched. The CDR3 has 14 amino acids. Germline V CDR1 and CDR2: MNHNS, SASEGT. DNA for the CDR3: TGTGCCAGCAGGCCAGGACAGGGGGCCTACGAGCAGTACTTC. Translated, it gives CASRPGQGAYEQYF.

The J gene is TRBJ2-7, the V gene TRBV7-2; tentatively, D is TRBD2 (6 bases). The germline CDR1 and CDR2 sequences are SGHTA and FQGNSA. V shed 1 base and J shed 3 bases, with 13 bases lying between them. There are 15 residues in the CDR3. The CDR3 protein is CASSLVGGGDYEQYF. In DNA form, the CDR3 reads TGTGCCAGCAGCTTAGTAGGTGGAGGGGACTACGAGCAGTACTTC.

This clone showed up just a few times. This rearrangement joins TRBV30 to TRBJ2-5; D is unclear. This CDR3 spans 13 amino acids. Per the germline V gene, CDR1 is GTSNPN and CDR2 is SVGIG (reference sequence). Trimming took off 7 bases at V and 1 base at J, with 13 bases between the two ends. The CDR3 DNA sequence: TGTGCCTTCGGACCTTACCCCCAAGAGACCCAGTACTTC. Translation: CAFGPYPQETQYF.

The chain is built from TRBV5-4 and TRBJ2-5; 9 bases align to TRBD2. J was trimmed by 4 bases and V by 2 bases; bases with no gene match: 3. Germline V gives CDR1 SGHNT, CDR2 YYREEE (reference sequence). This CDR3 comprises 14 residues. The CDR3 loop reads CASSLSLAGETQYF. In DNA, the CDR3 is TGTGCCAGCAGCTTATCACTAGCGGGAGAGACCCAGTACTTC.